This TCR beta chain was recovered during a study of blood T cells in healthy people across ages. Each sample yielded at least 6 million isolated PBMCs. Total RNA, at least 5.5 micrograms per sample, came from PBMCs. The study, taken as a whole, reports: Age showed a roughly linear inverse relationship with TCR beta diversity per million T cells.

Using a J-beta primer mix together with a sample-barcoded 5' primer, a second PCR was run for roughly 6 to 12 cycles. TCRdb reprocessed the 5' RACE reads via MiXCR and lists one record per CDR3 protein. The table shows more than 900,000 distinct CDR3 sequences, with just under 30% occurring only once. To note about this clonotype: Its target is not known.

Trimming shortened V by 1 base and J by 2 bases, and 18 bases separated the two germline ends. CDR1 is SGHTA and CDR2 is FQGNSA in the germline V gene. This CDR3 comprises 18 residues. The same sample was also used in a study of T cells of mothers and their children.

The rearrangement joins TRBV7-2 to TRBJ2-1, with D uncertain. This receptor was identified in a woman aged 40 to 50 in good health. Input material: blood. CDR3 region: CASSLGALWYRTYNEQFF. In DNA form, the CDR3 reads TGTGCCAGCAGCTTAGGGGCGTTATGGTATAGGACCTACAATGAGCAGTTCTTC.